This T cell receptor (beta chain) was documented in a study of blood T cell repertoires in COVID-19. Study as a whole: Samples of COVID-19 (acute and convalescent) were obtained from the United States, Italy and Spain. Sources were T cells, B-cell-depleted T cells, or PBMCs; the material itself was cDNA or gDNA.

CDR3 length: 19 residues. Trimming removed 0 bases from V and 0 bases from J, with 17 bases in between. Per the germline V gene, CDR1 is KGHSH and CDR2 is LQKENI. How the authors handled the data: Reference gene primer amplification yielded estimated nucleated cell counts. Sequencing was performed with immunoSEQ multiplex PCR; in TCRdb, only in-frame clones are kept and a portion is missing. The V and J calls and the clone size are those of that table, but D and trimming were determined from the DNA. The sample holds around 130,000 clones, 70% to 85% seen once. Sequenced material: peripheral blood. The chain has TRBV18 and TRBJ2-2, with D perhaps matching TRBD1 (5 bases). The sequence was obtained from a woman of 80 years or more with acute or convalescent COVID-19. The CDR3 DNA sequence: TGTGCCAGCTCACCACCGTCCAAAGGGGCAGCTACGAACACCGGGGAGCTGTTTTTT. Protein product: CASSPPSKGAATNTGELFF.